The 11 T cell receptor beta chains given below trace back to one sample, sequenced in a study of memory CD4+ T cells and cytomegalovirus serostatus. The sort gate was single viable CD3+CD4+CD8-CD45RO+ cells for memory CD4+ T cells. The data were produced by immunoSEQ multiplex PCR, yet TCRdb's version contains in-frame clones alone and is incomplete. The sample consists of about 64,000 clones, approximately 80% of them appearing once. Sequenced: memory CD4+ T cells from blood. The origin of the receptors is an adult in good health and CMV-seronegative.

The CDR3 nucleotides read TGTGCCAGCAGCTTAGGGGCAGGAACCTACAATGAGCAGTTCTTC. It is translated as CASSLGAGTYNEQFF. This rearrangement joins TRBV7-8 to TRBJ2-1; D is unresolved. The CDR3 runs 15 residues. Germline values: CDR1 SGHVS, CDR2 FQNEAQ. The germline V and J ends were trimmed by 1 base and 2 bases, with 9 bases remaining between them.

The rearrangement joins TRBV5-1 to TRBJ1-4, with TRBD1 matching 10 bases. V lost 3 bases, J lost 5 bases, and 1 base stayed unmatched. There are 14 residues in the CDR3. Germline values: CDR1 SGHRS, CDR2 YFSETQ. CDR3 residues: CASSSDRGNEKLFF. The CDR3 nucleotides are TGCGCCAGCAGCTCGGACAGGGGGAATGAAAAACTGTTTTTT.

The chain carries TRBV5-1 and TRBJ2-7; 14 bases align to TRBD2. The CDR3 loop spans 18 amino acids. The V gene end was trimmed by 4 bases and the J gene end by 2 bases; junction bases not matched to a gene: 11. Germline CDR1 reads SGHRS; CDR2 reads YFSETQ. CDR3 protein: CASSPGTSGSRIPYEQYF. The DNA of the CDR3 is TGCGCCAGCAGCCCTGGGACTAGCGGGAGCAGAATCCCCTACGAGCAGTACTTC.

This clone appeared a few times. The CDR3 here is CASSSGQAQETQYF. The CDR3 bases are TGCGCCAGCAGCTCCGGTCAGGCACAAGAGACCCAGTACTTC. V and J are TRBV5-1 and TRBJ2-5; unclear D gene. With 3 bases removed from V and 2 bases from J, the gap between germline ends came to 11 bases. This CDR3 has 14 amino acids. The germline V gene has CDR1 SGHRS and CDR2 YFSETQ.

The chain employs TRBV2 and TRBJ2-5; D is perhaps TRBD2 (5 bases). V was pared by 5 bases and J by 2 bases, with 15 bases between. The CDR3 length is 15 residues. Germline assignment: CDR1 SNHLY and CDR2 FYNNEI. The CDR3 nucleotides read TGTGCCAGCAGTACCCAAGGGAGCGCACAAGAGACCCAGTACTTC. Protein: CASSTQGSAQETQYF.

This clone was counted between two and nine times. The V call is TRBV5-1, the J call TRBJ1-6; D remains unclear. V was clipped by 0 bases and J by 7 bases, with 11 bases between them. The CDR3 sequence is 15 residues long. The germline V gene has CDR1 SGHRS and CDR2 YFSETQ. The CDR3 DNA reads TGCGCCAGCAGCTTGGACGGACCGCGGAATTCACCCCTCCACTTT. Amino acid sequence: CASSLDGPRNSPLHF.

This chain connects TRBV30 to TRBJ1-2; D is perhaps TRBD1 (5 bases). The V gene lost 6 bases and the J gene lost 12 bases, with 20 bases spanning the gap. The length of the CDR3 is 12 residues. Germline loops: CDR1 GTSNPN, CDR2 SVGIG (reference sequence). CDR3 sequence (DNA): TGTGCCTGCAGGCAGGGCAGGGTGGATCACACCTTC. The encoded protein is CACRQGRVDHTF. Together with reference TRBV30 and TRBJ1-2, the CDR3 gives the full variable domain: SQTIHQWPATLVQPVGSPLSLECTVEGTSNPNLYWYRQAAGRGLQLLFYSVGIGQISSEVPQNLSASRPQDRQFILSSKKLLLSDSGFYLCACRQGRVDHTFGSGTRLTVV.

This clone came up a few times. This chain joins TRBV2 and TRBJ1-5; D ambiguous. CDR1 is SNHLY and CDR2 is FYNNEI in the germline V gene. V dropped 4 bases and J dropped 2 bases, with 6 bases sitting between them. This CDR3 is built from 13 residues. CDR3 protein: CASSVGGNQPQHF. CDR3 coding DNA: TGTGCCAGCAGTGTTGGGGGCAATCAGCCCCAGCATTTT.

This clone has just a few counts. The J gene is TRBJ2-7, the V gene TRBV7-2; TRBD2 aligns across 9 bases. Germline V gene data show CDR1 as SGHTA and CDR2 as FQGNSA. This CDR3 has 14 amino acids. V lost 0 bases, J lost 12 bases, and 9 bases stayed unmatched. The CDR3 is CASSLASGSGRGYF. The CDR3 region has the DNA TGTGCCAGCAGCTTAGCTAGCGGGAGTGGCCGAGGGTACTTC.

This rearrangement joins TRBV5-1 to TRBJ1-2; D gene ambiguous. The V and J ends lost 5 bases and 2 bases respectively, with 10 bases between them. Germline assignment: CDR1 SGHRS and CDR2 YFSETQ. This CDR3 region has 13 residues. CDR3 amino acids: CASRTEANYGYTF. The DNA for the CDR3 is TGCGCCAGCAGAACAGAGGCAAACTATGGCTACACCTTC.

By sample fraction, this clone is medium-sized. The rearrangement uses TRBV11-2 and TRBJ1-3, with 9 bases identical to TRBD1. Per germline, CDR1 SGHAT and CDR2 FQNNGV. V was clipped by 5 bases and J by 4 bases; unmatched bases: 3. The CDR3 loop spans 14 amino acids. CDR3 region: CASSPGTGGNTIYF. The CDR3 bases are TGTGCCAGCAGCCCTGGGACAGGGGGAAACACCATATATTTT.